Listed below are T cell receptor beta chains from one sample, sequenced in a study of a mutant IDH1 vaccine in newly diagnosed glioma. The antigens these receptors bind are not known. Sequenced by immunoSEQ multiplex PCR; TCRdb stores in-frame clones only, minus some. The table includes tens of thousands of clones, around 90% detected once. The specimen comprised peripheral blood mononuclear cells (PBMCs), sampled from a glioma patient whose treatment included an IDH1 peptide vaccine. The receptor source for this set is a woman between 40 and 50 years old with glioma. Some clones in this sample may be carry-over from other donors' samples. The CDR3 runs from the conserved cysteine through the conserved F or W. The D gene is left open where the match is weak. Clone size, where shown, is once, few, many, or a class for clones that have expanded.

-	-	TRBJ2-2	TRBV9	CASSVENRPGELFF	TGTGCCAGCAGCGTAGAAAATAGACCCGGGGAGCTGTTTTTT
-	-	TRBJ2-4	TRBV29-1	CSVELVAKNIQYF	TGCAGCGTTGAACTCGTGGCCAAAAACATTCAGTACTTC
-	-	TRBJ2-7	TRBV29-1	CSVSRGMDPEQYF	TGCAGCGTTTCACGGGGCATGGATCCCGAGCAGTACTTC
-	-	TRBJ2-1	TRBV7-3	CASSIPFGEQFF	TGTGCCAGCAGCATACCGTTTGGTGAGCAGTTCTTC
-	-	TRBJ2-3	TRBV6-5	CASSRLAVSTDTQYF	TGTGCCAGCAGTCGGCTAGCAGTATCCACAGATACGCAGTATTTT
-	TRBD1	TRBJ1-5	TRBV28	CASSLAQGLPSNQPQHF	TGTGCCAGCAGTTTAGCACAGGGGTTGCCTAGTAATCAGCCCCAGCATTTT
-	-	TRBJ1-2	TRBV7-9	CASSVLQGRGYTF	TGTGCCAGCAGCGTCTTGCAGGGTCGGGGCTACACCTTC
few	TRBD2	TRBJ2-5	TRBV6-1	CASSEVGGRRETQYF	TGTGCCAGCAGTGAAGTCGGCGGGAGGCGAGAGACCCAGTACTTC
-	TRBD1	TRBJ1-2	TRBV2	CANWGTDYGYTF	TGTGCCAATTGGGGGACAGACTATGGCTACACCTTC
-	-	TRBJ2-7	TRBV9	CASSVEQDRYEQYF	TGTGCCAGCAGCGTAGAACAGGATCGCTACGAGCAGTACTTC
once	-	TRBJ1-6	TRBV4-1	CASSPKANSPLHF	TGCGCCAGCAGCCCTAAAGCCAATTCACCCCTCCACTTT
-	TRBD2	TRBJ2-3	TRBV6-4	CASRPTSGHTDTQYF	TGTGCCAGCAGACCGACTAGCGGTCACACAGATACGCAGTATTTT
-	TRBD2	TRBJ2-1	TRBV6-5	CASSWTSGRPLQFF	TGTGCCAGCAGTTGGACTAGCGGGAGGCCGTTGCAGTTCTTC
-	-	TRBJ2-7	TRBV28	CATRAGGSYEQYF	TGTGCCACCCGGGCGGGCGGCTCCTACGAGCAGTACTTC